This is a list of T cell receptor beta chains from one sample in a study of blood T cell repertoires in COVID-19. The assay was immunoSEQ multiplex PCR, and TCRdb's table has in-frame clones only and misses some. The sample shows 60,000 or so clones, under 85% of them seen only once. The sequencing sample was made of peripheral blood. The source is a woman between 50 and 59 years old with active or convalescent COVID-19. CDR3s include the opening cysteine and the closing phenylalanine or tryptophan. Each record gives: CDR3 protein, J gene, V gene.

CASSQDLAGFARGYTF | TRBJ1-2 | TRBV14
CATTTSGGSTDTQYF | TRBJ2-3 | TRBV7-2
CATRKGGRTDTQYF | TRBJ2-3 | TRBV24-1
CASSLAASGRDTGELFF | TRBJ2-2 | TRBV7-9
CASSPQGAQETQYF | TRBJ2-5 | TRBV5-4
CASSRGLMNTEAFF | TRBJ1-1 | TRBV19
CASSALAGGPGNEQFF | TRBJ2-1 | TRBV27
CATSRDRTSGRRITPYNEQFF | TRBJ2-1 | TRBV15
CSAGGGEAFF | TRBJ1-1 | TRBV20-1
CASSSPGRLAGSTDTQYF | TRBJ2-3 | TRBV7-2
CASSAGTSGKQYF | TRBJ2-7 | TRBV9
CASKPGLAGGYEQYF | TRBJ2-7 | TRBV7-2
CAISETGFNTEAFF | TRBJ1-1 | TRBV10-3
CASSLARGRGAEAFF | TRBJ1-1 | TRBV7-8
CASTGRGSGNTIYF | TRBJ1-3 | TRBV7-2
CASSLQNEQYF | TRBJ2-7 | TRBV11-2
CASAINIREAFF | TRBJ1-1 | TRBV12-5
CASSSTEKLFF | TRBJ1-4 | TRBV7-2
CASSAGISYEQYF | TRBJ2-7 | TRBV6-5
CASSSAGPRHNEQFF | TRBJ2-1 | TRBV7-3
CASSLNRVGDEQYF | TRBJ2-7 | TRBV11-3
CASSRQGRGETQYF | TRBJ2-5 | TRBV7-6
CASSLISLAGYEKLFF | TRBJ1-4 | TRBV4-1
CAWSAGSRGTEAFF | TRBJ1-1 | TRBV30
CAWVRGRNYGYTF | TRBJ1-2 | TRBV30
CASSLSRGRQSMDGYTF | TRBJ1-2 | TRBV9
CASSLAQGSQSPLHF | TRBJ1-6 | TRBV7-2